This TCR beta chain was obtained from a study of OX40 agonist ivuxolimab in advanced cancers. Libraries were prepared by immunoSEQ multiplex PCR; TCRdb keeps only in-frame clonotypes and omits some of them. Here the sample spans tens of thousands of clones, 75% to 90% being singletons. Germline CDR1 is DFQATT and CDR2 is SNEGSKA (reference sequence). The CDR3 has 11 amino acids. Trimming took off 4 bases at V and 4 bases at J, with 7 bases between the two ends. This sequence was found in an adult with an advanced solid tumor such as melanoma, head and neck, liver or kidney cancer. The material sequenced was CD4+ or CD8+ T cells sorted from blood, taken in a trial of the OX40 agonist ivuxolimab. The gene calls are TRBV20-1 and TRBJ2-5, with D uncertain. The CDR3 nucleotides are TGCAGTGCTACCGCTTTAGAGACCCAGTACTTC. Its protein product is CSATALETQYF.